This T cell receptor (beta chain) derives from a study of tumor-infiltrating lymphocytes in primary liver carcinoma (dated by TCRdb to about 2017). Background on the whole study: The five patients, three men and two women aged 30 to 69 years, had hepatocellular carcinoma (four) or combined HCC and intrahepatic cholangiocarcinoma (one). Tumors of the five patients were stage T1-T3 N0M0 with maximum diameters of about 4 to 10 cm. Each sample produced roughly 3.5 to 8 million productive TCRbeta reads, and read depth showed no significant difference between tissue types. For each liver tumor, the study sampled five regions along with adjacent normal tissue and blood, and applied TCRbeta repertoire sequencing, expression microarrays and whole-exome sequencing. A total of 35 or so specimens from 5 patients went through TCRbeta repertoire sequencing, namely 25 tumor regions, 5 adjacent noncancerous liver tissues and 5 peripheral blood samples. The 25 to 30 tumor region samples were profiled with Agilent mRNA microarrays so that TCRbeta repertoire diversity could be related to the local molecular phenotype. Reproducibility between technical replicate repertoires was high, with correlation coefficients above 0.95 and mean shared-clone rates approximately 0.9.

To note about this clonotype: The antigen it recognizes is unknown. The germline gene is not matched at one end of the junction; a read error may be the cause.

Total RNA and DNA were co-extracted from about 20-30 mg of bulk tissue with the AllPrep DNA/RNA mini kit, without cell sorting. Roughly five patients with histopathologically diagnosed primary liver carcinoma underwent surgical resection in China between 2015 and 2016. Chronic HBV infection was present in the patients, and the patients were treatment-naive at sampling. Five spatially separated regions were sampled from each tumor: the superior, inferior, left-lateral and right-lateral poles, plus the tumor centre. According to histology, viable tumor cells made up more than 90% of every tumor sample. Pieces of fresh tumor and adjacent tissue were cut in half, with one half kept in RNAlater at -80 degrees C and the other half sent for histology. CDR1 SQVTM and CDR2 ANQGSEA are derived from the germline V gene. The CDR3, cysteine through phenylalanine, is 18 amino acids long. The retained sequence is limited to the CDR3, 54 bases, with the frame set at the first base.

Starting from roughly 500 ng total RNA, TCRbeta-specific cDNA was produced by reverse transcription with a constant-region primer and ProtoScript II reverse transcriptase. Three nested multiplex PCR rounds, following a slightly modified ARM-PCR procedure, were used to build the TCRbeta libraries. Each of the first two PCR rounds ran for approximately 10 cycles using multiplex TRBV1-TRBV30 forward primers together with a Cbeta reverse primer. Sample barcodes and Illumina adapters were added in a final 25-cycle PCR with Deep VentR polymerase. Before sequencing, amplicons of 200-500 bp were gel-purified using a QIAquick gel extraction kit. TCRbeta amplicons were sequenced on an Illumina HiSeq 2500 with 250-bp paired-end reads. As for the authors' bioinformatics: Quality trimming of reads was performed with Trimmomatic v0.33, and paired reads were merged with FLASH v1.2.11 so that full CDR3 sequences could be recovered. V, D and J germline segments were assigned to the rearranged TCRbeta sequences using MiGEC v1.2.1b. Clonotype statistics and Shannon-Wiener diversity indices were calculated with VDJtools v1.0.0. To reduce sampling bias, subsequent analyses other than the diversity analysis used only the 250 most abundant clonotypes in each sample. TCRdb applied fastp at Q25 and MiXCR to the public reads, then kept only in-frame beta chains. Rows matching on CDR3 protein sequence are summarized as one entry with the most common DNA and genes. The V and J calls and clone size come from TCRdb's table, not from the authors' own analysis. Within this sample are 100,000 to 150,000 distinct CDR3 sequences, with 64% of them counted one time only. 7% to 10% of the sample goes to the ten largest clones.

Broader findings and caveats from the paper: Since the samples were bulk and unsorted, there was no way to compare CD4+ and CD8+ T cell repertoires. Repertoire overlap was found to be higher between tumor regions (mean approximately 35%) than between tumor-adjacent (around 17%) or tumor-blood (around 15%) pairs, consistent with antigen-driven expansion. A significantly larger repertoire fraction was made up by the top 250 clones in tumors than in blood (p = 0.039). Because sequencing covered only the TCR beta chain and unpaired alpha chains were not captured, true repertoire diversity is likely underestimated. Only about 8-24% of top clones were present in all five regions of a tumor, suggesting spatial heterogeneity of tumor-infiltrating T cells. Only a few patients were included in the study, and the authors note that the findings should be validated in a larger study.

The clonotype originates from a woman aged 55-70 years with primary liver carcinoma and hepatitis B virus infection. Specimen: liver tumor tissue from sampling region 3. The cell subset or site label, read with the paper, signifies: tumor region T3, left-lateral pole. The chain is assembled from TRBV29-1 and TRBJ2-1, and TRBD2 aligns with 9 junction nucleotides. The nucleotide sequence reads as follows: TGCATCGTTGAGCGCCCTGGGGAGAGCGGGAGGCTTTACAATGAGCAGTTCTTC. Its coded protein is CIVERPGESGRLYNEQFF.